The T cell receptor (beta chain) described here comes from a study of control samples from healthy donors and cancer patients. This CDR3 is built from 13 residues. Trimming left V 1 base short and J 4 bases short, with 8 bases between. The germline CDR1 and CDR2 sequences are SEHNR and FQNEAQ (reference sequence). The table came from immunoSEQ multiplex PCR; TCRdb's copy has only in-frame clones and leaves some out. Here the sample spans approximately 160,000 clones, more than 85% being singletons. This clone appeared a few times. The sample has other DNA sequences that encode this CDR3 too. Sequenced sample: blood. The chain links TRBV7-9 to TRBJ2-7, with D perhaps TRBD1 (5 bases). The clonotype comes from a young woman in good health. Here the CDR3 DNA reads TGTGCCAGCAGCTTAGACAGGAAATACGAGCAGTACTTC. Amino acid sequence: CASSLDRKYEQYF.